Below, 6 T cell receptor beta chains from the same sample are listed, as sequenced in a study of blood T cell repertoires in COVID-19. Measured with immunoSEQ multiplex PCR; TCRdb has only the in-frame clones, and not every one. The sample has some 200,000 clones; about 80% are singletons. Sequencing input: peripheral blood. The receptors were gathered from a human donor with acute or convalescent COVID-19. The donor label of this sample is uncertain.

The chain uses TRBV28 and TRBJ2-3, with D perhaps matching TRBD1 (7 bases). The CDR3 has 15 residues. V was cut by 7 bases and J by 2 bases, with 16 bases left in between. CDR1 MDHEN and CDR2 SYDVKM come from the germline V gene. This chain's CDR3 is CASTGGGRNTDTQYF. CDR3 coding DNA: TGTGCCAGCACAGGGGGAGGCAGGAACACAGATACGCAGTATTTT.

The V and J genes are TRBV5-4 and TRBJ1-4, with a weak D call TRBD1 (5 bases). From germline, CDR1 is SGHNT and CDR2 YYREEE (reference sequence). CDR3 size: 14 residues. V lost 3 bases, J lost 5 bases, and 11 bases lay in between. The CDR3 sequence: CASSSKTANEKLFF. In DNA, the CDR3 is TGTGCCAGCAGCTCGAAGACAGCGAATGAAAAACTGTTTTTT.

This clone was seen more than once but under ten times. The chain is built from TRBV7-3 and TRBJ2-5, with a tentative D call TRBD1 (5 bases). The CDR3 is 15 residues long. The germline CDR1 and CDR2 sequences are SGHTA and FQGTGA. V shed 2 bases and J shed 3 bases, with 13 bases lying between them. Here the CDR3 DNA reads TGTGCCAGCAGCTTAGGGGCATTAGGAAAAGAGACCCAGTACTTC. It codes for CASSLGALGKETQYF.

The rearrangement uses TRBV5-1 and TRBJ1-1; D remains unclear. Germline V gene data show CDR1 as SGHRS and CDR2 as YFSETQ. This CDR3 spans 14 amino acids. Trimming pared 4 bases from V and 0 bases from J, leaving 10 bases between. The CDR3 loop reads CASSLDGMNTEAFF. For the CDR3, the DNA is TGCGCCAGCAGCCTAGATGGAATGAACACTGAAGCTTTCTTT.

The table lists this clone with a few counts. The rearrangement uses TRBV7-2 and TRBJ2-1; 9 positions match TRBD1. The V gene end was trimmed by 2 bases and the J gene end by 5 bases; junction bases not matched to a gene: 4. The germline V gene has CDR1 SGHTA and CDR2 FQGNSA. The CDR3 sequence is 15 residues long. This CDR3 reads CASSLRGQGNNEQFF. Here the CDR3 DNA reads TGTGCCAGCAGCTTAAGGGGACAGGGAAACAATGAGCAGTTCTTC.

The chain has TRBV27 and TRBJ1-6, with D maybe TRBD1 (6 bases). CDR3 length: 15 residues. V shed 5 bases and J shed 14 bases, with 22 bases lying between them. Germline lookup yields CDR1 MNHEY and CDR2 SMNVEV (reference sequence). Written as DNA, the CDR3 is TGTGCCAGCAGTCCGTACCGATACAGGGTTGTAACCCTCCACTTT. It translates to CASSPYRYRVVTLHF.